The rows below give T cell receptor beta chains drawn from one sample of a study of cytomegalovirus exposure and HLA in healthy donors. The repertoire was sequenced with immunoSEQ multiplex PCR; TCRdb's copy has only in-frame clones and lacks some. Among around 150,000 clones listed, 76% were seen once. Sequencing input: PBMCs. The receptors stem from a woman in her forties in good health and CMV-seronegative. Each CDR3 is given with its conserved first and last residue. The order of the fields is J gene, V gene, clone size, D gene, CDR3 protein, CDR3 DNA. A D gene is named only where the DNA matches it firmly. Expanded clones are given a class, and other clones once, few, many or no size at all.

>TRBJ1-1|TRBV6-4|NA|NA
CASSDFEDTEAFF
TGTGCCAGCAGTGATTTTGAGGACACTGAAGCTTTCTTT
>TRBJ1-3|TRBV10-3|NA|NA
CAISELPSTNSGNTIYF
TGTGCCATCAGTGAGCTCCCTTCCACAAACTCTGGAAACACCATATATTTT
>TRBJ1-2|TRBV5-1|NA|NA
CASSPPVANYGYTF
TGCGCCAGCAGCCCGCCGGTCGCTAACTATGGCTACACCTTC
>TRBJ2-7|TRBV5-1|NA|NA
CASSWGVGGTSYEQYF
TGCGCCAGCAGCTGGGGGGTAGGCGGGACCTCCTACGAGCAGTACTTC
>TRBJ1-1|TRBV18|NA|TRBD1
CASSQTGMNTEAFF
TGTGCCAGCTCCCAGACAGGGATGAACACTGAAGCTTTCTTT
>TRBJ1-2|TRBV29-1|NA|NA
CSVESGSGYGYTF
TGCAGCGTTGAGAGCGGGAGCGGCTATGGCTACACCTTC
>TRBJ1-2|TRBV5-1|NA|TRBD1
CASSPQGQGAYGYTF
TGCGCCAGCAGCCCCCAGGGACAGGGGGCCTATGGCTACACCTTC
>TRBJ1-5|TRBV19|NA|NA
CASSPDYSNQPQHF
TGTGCCAGTAGTCCAGATTATAGCAATCAGCCCCAGCATTTT
>TRBJ1-5|TRBV11-2|NA|NA
CASSFHSNQPQHF
TGTGCCAGCAGCTTTCATAGCAATCAGCCCCAGCATTTT
>TRBJ1-1|TRBV5-1|NA|NA
CASSLAAGAGEAFF
TGCGCCAGCAGCTTGGCGGCGGGAGCTGGTGAAGCTTTCTTT
>TRBJ1-5|TRBV27|NA|NA
CASSLVFVPGVRGQPQHF
TGTGCCAGCAGTTTAGTGTTCGTTCCGGGGGTAAGGGGTCAGCCCCAGCATTTT
>TRBJ1-1|TRBV18|once|TRBD1
CASSPPRTGGTEAFF
TGTGCCAGCTCACCACCCAGGACAGGGGGCACTGAAGCTTTCTTT
>TRBJ2-2|TRBV6-4|NA|NA
CASSDRGTNTGELFF
TGTGCCAGCAGTGACAGGGGCACGAACACCGGGGAGCTGTTTTTT
>TRBJ2-2|TRBV5-1|NA|TRBD1
CASSLVGQGANTGELFF
TGCGCCAGCAGCTTGGTAGGACAGGGGGCGAACACCGGGGAGCTGTTTTTT
>TRBJ2-3|TRBV11-2|NA|TRBD2
CASSLGSSGQYF
TGTGCCAGCAGCTTGGGATCTAGCGGGCAGTATTTT
>TRBJ2-7|TRBV7-9|NA|NA
CAKEGSSYEQYF
TGTGCCAAGGAGGGATCTTCCTACGAGCAGTACTTC
>TRBJ1-1|TRBV18|NA|NA
CASSPSSIPEGTEAFF
TGTGCCAGCTCACCGTCATCCATCCCGGAGGGCACTGAAGCTTTCTTT
>TRBJ1-1|TRBV28|NA|NA
CVSITEMNTEAFF
TGTGTCAGCATTACAGAGATGAACACTGAAGCTTTCTTT
>TRBJ2-5|TRBV5-1|NA|TRBD2
CASRARGGAGETQYF
TGCGCCAGCAGAGCGCGCGGGGGGGCCGGGGAGACCCAGTACTTC
>TRBJ2-5|TRBV5-6|NA|NA
CASSYWGPPSQETQYF
TGTGCCAGCAGTTATTGGGGGCCACCTTCTCAGGAGACCCAGTACTTC
>TRBJ2-2|TRBV5-1|NA|NA
CASSLAVTGELFF
TGCGCCAGCAGCTTGGCGGTCACCGGGGAGCTGTTTTTT
>TRBJ2-7|TRBV11-2|NA|TRBD1
CASSFRSGPGQGHYEQYF
TGTGCCAGCAGCTTTCGAAGCGGCCCGGGACAGGGGCACTACGAGCAGTACTTC
>TRBJ2-1|TRBV5-4|NA|TRBD2
CASSLPSGNHHNEQFF
TGTGCCAGCAGCTTGCCTAGCGGGAATCACCACAATGAGCAGTTCTTC
>TRBJ2-3|TRBV19|few|NA
CASSINRRDTQYF
TGTGCCAGTAGTATCAACAGGCGAGATACGCAGTATTTT
>TRBJ1-5|TRBV5-1|NA|TRBD1
CASSQGAGNQPQHF
TGCGCCAGCAGCCAGGGGGCAGGCAATCAGCCCCAGCATTTT
>TRBJ1-5|TRBV15|NA|NA
CATQLIGQLNQPQHF
TGTGCCACCCAACTGATCGGACAGCTTAATCAGCCCCAGCATTTT
>TRBJ2-1|TRBV28|NA|TRBD2
CASRGGSGGSYNEQFF
TGTGCCAGCAGAGGGGGGAGCGGGGGGTCGTACAATGAGCAGTTCTTC
>TRBJ1-1|TRBV6-4|NA|NA
CASSDIPERRTEAFF
TGTGCCAGCAGTGACATCCCAGAAAGGAGGACTGAAGCTTTCTTT
>TRBJ2-5|TRBV5-8|NA|NA
CASSLRQSGETQYF
TGTGCCAGCAGCTTGAGACAGTCAGGAGAGACCCAGTACTTC
>TRBJ1-1|TRBV28|NA|NA
CASSPWGGMNTEAFF
TGTGCCAGCAGTCCGTGGGGGGGGATGAACACTGAAGCTTTCTTT
>TRBJ2-7|TRBV4-1|NA|NA
CASSQPGTYEQYF
TGCGCCAGCAGCCAACCCGGGACCTACGAGCAGTACTTC
>TRBJ2-1|TRBV19|NA|NA
CASRTGLYADEQFF
TGTGCCAGTCGTACGGGACTTTATGCGGATGAGCAGTTCTTC
>TRBJ1-2|TRBV18|NA|TRBD1
CASSPGQGDGYTF
TGTGCCAGCTCACCAGGACAGGGAGATGGCTACACCTTC
>TRBJ2-1|TRBV19|NA|NA
CASNSYNEQFF
TGTGCCAGTAACAGCTACAATGAGCAGTTCTTC
>TRBJ1-4|TRBV14|NA|NA
CASSHQGLGELFF
TGTGCCAGCAGCCATCAGGGACTGGGGGAACTGTTTTTT
>TRBJ2-7|TRBV6-1|NA|NA
CASSEGRQGIYEQYF
TGTGCCAGCAGTGAAGGAAGGCAGGGTATCTACGAGCAGTACTTC
>TRBJ2-7|TRBV18|NA|NA
CASSPPGRVSSYEQYF
TGTGCCAGCTCACCACCGGGCAGGGTATCATCCTACGAGCAGTACTTC
>TRBJ2-5|TRBV6-4|NA|NA
CASSDSAGNIETQYF
TGTGCCAGCAGTGACTCGGCAGGGAATATAGAGACCCAGTACTTC
>TRBJ2-7|TRBV7-9|NA|NA
CASSTRVLKDEQYF
TGTGCCAGCAGCACCAGGGTACTCAAGGACGAGCAGTACTTC
>TRBJ2-1|TRBV18|NA|TRBD2
CASSRALAGGPGNEQFF
TGTGCCAGCTCAAGGGCACTAGCGGGAGGGCCCGGCAATGAGCAGTTCTTC
>TRBJ2-3|TRBV14|NA|TRBD1
CASSSPRTGFTDTQYF
TGTGCCAGCAGCTCACCCAGGACAGGGTTCACAGATACGCAGTATTTT
>TRBJ2-2|TRBV2|NA|NA
CASSWETTGELFF
TGTGCCAGCAGTTGGGAGACCACCGGGGAGCTGTTTTTT
>TRBJ1-6|TRBV7-9|once|NA
CASSLVQSSPLHF
TGTGCCAGCAGCTTAGTCCAGTCTTCACCCCTCCACTTT
>TRBJ2-1|TRBV9|NA|TRBD2
CASTHGGGYNEQFF
TGTGCCAGCACCCATGGCGGGGGATACAATGAGCAGTTCTTC
>TRBJ1-5|TRBV7-9|NA|TRBD1
CASSLSGRGTYSNQPQHF
TGTGCCAGCAGCCTCAGCGGCAGGGGGACTTATAGCAATCAGCCCCAGCATTTT
>TRBJ2-5|TRBV6-6|once|TRBD1
CASSYSPGQGQETQYF
TGTGCCAGCAGTTACTCCCCCGGACAGGGGCAAGAGACCCAGTACTTC
>TRBJ1-1|TRBV27|NA|NA
CASTGDKREAFF
TGTGCCAGTACCGGGGACAAGCGGGAAGCTTTCTTT
>TRBJ1-2|TRBV19|NA|NA
CASSMSQAANYGYTF
TGTGCCAGTAGTATGTCACAGGCCGCTAACTATGGCTACACCTTC
>TRBJ2-3|TRBV6-1|few|TRBD1
CASSGTGTDTQYF
TGTGCCAGCAGCGGGACAGGCACAGATACGCAGTATTTT
>TRBJ1-2|TRBV5-1|NA|TRBD1
CASSPGQGGGYGYTF
TGCGCCAGCAGCCCCGGACAGGGAGGGGGCTATGGCTACACCTTC
>TRBJ2-3|TRBV12-5|NA|NA
CASGPGTGTDTQYF
TGTGCTAGTGGTCCAGGGACTGGGACAGATACGCAGTATTTT
>TRBJ1-6|TRBV11-2|NA|NA
CASSLSRRGGESPLHF
TGTGCCAGCAGCTTATCGAGGAGGGGCGGGGAGTCACCCCTCCACTTT
>TRBJ2-5|TRBV6-5|NA|NA
CASSYGLRGGRETQYF
TGTGCCAGCAGTTACGGGTTAAGGGGGGGGCGAGAGACCCAGTACTTC
>TRBJ1-2|TRBV6-5|NA|NA
CASSYSIWGVSYGYTF
TGTGCCAGCAGTTACTCGATCTGGGGGGTTAGCTATGGCTACACCTTC
>TRBJ2-3|TRBV30|NA|NA
CAWSVSLATQYF
TGTGCCTGGAGTGTATCCCTCGCGACGCAGTATTTT
>TRBJ2-7|TRBV5-1|NA|NA
CASSLEGGSSHYEQYF
TGCGCCAGCAGCTTGGAAGGGGGAAGTTCCCACTACGAGCAGTACTTC